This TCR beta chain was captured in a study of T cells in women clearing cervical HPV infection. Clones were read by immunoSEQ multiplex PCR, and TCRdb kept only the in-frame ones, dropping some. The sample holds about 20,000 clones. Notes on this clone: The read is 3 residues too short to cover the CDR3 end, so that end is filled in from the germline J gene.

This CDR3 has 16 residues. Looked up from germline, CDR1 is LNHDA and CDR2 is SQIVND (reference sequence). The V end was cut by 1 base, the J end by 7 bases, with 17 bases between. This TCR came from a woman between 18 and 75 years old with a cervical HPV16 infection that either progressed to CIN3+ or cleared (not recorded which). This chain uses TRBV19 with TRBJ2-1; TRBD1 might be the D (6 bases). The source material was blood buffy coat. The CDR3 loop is CASSIAEGRGGNEQFF. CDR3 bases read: TGTGCCAGTAGTATAGCCGAGGGAAGAGGGGGAAATGAG.